One and the same sample provided the 5 T cell receptor beta chains below, sequenced in a study of PD-1 blockade in classical Hodgkin lymphoma. Brentuximab vedotin exposure varied among the patients, all of whom had relapsed after autologous stem cell transplantation. Profiled with immunoSEQ multiplex PCR; TCRdb holds only in-frame clones, not every one. The table lists approximately 160,000 clones, approximately 81% of them singletons. This specimen was peripheral blood mononuclear cells (PBMCs), taken before the second cycle of nivolumab. The receptors were sampled from a human donor with classical Hodgkin lymphoma.

The chain recombines TRBV5-1 with TRBJ1-1; D might be TRBD1 (6 bases). Trimming shortened V by 5 bases and J by 4 bases, and 18 bases separated the two germline ends. The CDR3 totals 15 residues. Germline V gives CDR1 SGHRS, CDR2 YFSETQ. The CDR3 bases are TGCGCCAGCAGTCAAGTACAGGGTTTGGGCACTGAAGCTTTCTTT. This translates into CASSQVQGLGTEAFF.

With regard to this clone: Other DNA sequences within the sample encode an identical CDR3. V gene TRBV6-5 combines with J gene TRBJ1-1; D is undetermined. The V gene's germline CDR1 is MNHEY and CDR2 SVGAGI. The V and J ends lost 8 bases and 4 bases respectively, with 8 bases between them. The CDR3 consists of 11 residues. The CDR3 spells CASSRGTEAFF. The CDR3 DNA sequence: TGTGCCAGCTCACGCGGCACTGAAGCTTTCTTT.

This chain links TRBV18 with TRBJ1-1, with 7 bases lining up with TRBD1. Trimming cost V 3 bases and J 1 base; bases outside gene matches: 8. Germline V CDR1 and CDR2: KGHSH, LQKENI. The length of the CDR3 is 16 residues. The CDR3: CASSPTLGTANTEAFF. CDR3 coding DNA: TGTGCCAGCTCACCTACATTAGGGACAGCGAACACTGAAGCTTTCTTT.

V gene TRBV10-3 combines with J gene TRBJ2-7; either TRBD1 or TRBD2 may fit D (7 bases each). Germline assignment: CDR1 ENHRY and CDR2 SYGVKD. V was shortened by 8 bases and J by 2 bases, with 13 bases between the two germline ends. The CDR3 is 13 residues long. DNA for the CDR3: TGTGCCATCCGACAGGGACTACCCTACGAGCAGTACTTC. This codes for CAIRQGLPYEQYF.

This chain joins TRBV13 and TRBJ1-2; D is perhaps TRBD1 (5 bases). Germline values: CDR1 PRHDT, CDR2 FYEKMQ (reference sequence). The CDR3 covers 13 residues. The V end was cut by 0 bases, the J end by 8 bases, with 10 bases between. CDR3 loop: CASSLGRAGGYTF. CDR3 in DNA: TGTGCCAGCAGCTTAGGCAGGGCAGGAGGCTACACCTTC.